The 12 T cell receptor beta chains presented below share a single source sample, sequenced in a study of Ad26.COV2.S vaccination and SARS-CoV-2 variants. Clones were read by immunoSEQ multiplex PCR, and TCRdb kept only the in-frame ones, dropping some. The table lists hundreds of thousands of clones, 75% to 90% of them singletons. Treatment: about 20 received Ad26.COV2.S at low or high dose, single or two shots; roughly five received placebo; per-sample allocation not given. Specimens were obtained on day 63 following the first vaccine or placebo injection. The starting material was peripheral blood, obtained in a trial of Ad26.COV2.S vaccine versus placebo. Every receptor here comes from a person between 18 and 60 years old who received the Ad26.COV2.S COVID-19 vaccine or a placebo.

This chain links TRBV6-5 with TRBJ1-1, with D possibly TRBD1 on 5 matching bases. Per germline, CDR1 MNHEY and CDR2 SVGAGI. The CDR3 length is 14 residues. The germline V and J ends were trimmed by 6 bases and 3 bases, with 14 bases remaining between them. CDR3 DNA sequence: TGTGCCAGCAGGCCGACAGAGCCTTACACTGAAGCTTTCTTT. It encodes CASRPTEPYTEAFF.

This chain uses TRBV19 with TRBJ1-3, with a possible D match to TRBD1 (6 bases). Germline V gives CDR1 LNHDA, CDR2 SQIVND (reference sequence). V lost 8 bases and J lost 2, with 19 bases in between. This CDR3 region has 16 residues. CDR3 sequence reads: CASGGDTSTPGNTIYF. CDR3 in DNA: TGTGCCAGTGGAGGGGACACCTCAACCCCTGGAAACACCATATATTTT.

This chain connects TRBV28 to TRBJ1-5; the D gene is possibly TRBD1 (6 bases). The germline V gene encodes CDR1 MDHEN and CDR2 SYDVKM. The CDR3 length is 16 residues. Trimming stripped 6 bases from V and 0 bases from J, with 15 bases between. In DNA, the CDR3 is TGTGCCAGCAGAGTAGGGGGGCCTCATAGCAATCAGCCCCAGCATTTT. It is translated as CASRVGGPHSNQPQHF.

As DNA, the CDR3 is TGTGCCTGGAGTCGGGACAGGGGATTCCAACGTCACTCCTACGAGCAGTACTTC. Its translation: CAWSRDRGFQRHSYEQYF. The chain recombines TRBV30 with TRBJ2-7; TRBD1 matches at 10 bases. This CDR3 is built from 18 residues. Germline-derived CDR1 and CDR2 are GTSNPN and SVGIG (reference sequence). V dropped 2 bases and J dropped 0; count of bases not matched to a gene: 13.

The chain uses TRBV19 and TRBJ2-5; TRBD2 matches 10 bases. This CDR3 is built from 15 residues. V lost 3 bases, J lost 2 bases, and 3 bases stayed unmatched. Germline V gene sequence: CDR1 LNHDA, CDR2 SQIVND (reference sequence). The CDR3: CASSIRAGGQETQYF. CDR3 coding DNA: TGTGCCAGTAGTATTCGAGCGGGAGGGCAAGAGACCCAGTACTTC. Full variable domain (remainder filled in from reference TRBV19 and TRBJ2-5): DGGITQSPKYLFRKEGQNVTLSCEQNLNHDAMYWYRQDPGQGLRLIYYSQIVNDFQKGDIAEGYSVSREKKESFPLTVTSAQKNPTAFYLCASSIRAGGQETQYFGPGTRLLVL.

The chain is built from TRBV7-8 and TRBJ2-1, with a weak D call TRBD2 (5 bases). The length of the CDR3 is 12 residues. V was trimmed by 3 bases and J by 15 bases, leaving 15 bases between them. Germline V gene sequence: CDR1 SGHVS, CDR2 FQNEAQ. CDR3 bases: TGTGCCAGCAGCTTGGACTCGTCAATGCGGTTCTTC. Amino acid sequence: CASSLDSSMRFF.

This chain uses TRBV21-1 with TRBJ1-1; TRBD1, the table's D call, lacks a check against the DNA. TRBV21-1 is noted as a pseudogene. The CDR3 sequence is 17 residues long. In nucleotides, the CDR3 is TGTGCCAGCAGCAAAGAGGGGACAGGTCCAGCGGACACTGAAGCTTTCTTT. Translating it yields CASSKEGTGPADTEAFF.

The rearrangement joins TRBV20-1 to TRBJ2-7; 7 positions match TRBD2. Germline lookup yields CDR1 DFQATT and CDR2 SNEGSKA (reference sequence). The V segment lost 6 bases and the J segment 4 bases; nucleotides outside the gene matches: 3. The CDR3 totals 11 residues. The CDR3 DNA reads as TGCAGTGCCCTGGGGGGGTACGAGCAGTACTTC. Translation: CSALGGYEQYF.

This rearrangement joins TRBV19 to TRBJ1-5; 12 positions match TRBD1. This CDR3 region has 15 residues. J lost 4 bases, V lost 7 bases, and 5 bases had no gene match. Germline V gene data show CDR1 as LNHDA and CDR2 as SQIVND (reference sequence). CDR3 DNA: TGTGCCAGTACTGGGACAGGGGGCTTAAATCAGCCCCAGCATTTT. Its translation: CASTGTGGLNQPQHF.

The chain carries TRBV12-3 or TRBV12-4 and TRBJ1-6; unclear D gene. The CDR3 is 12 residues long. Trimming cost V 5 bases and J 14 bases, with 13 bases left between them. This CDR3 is CASSLDIRALHF. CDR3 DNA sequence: TGTGCCAGCAGTCTAGACATACGGGCCCTCCACTTT.

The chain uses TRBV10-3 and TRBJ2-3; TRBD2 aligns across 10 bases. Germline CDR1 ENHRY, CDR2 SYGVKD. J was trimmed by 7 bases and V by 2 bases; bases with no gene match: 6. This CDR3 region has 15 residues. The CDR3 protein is CAISETAGGLNTQYF. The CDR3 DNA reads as TGTGCCATCAGTGAGACAGCGGGGGGGCTGAATACGCAGTATTTT.

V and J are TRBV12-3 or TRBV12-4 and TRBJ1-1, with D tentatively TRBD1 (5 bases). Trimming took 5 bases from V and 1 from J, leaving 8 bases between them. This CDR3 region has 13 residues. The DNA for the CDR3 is TGTGCCAGCAGTGTGGGACCGAACACTGAAGCTTTCTTT. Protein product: CASSVGPNTEAFF.